Listed below are T cell receptor beta chains from one sample, sequenced in a study of beta chain features in type 1 diabetes. Data came from immunoSEQ multiplex PCR; TCRdb stores just in-frame clones and leaves some out. This table has around 600,000 clones, about an eighth appearing once. The sequencing sample was made of naive CD4+ T cells from blood. All receptors come from a man aged 25-45 years with type 1 diabetes. CDR3s include the opening cysteine and the closing phenylalanine or tryptophan. D genes are given only for firm matches. Clone size is given for some rows only: seen once, a few or many times, or a class if the clone is expanded.

TRBJ1-2 TRBV25-1 TRBD1 few TGTGCCAGCAGTGGGGCCCAGGGGGTGGATGGCTACACCTTC CASSGAQGVDGYTF
TRBJ1-2 TRBV29-1 . . TGCAGCGTTGAGCGATCCGGGGATGGCTACACCTTC CSVERSGDGYTF
TRBJ2-2 TRBV10-3 TRBD1 few TGTGCCATCAGTCCCTGGACAGGAACCGGGGAGCTGTTTTTT CAISPWTGTGELFF
TRBJ1-1 TRBV4-3 . few TGCGCCAGCAGCCGCGATCAGGGAATCACTGAAGCTTTCTTT CASSRDQGITEAFF
TRBJ2-1 TRBV27 TRBD1 . TGTGCCAGCAGTTCCAGGGGGCTTGGATACAATGAGCAGTTCTTC CASSSRGLGYNEQFF
TRBJ1-1 TRBV7-2 TRBD1 . TGTGCCAGCAGCCTGACAGGGGGTATTTTCGATGGCACTGAAGCTTTCTTT CASSLTGGIFDGTEAFF
TRBJ2-7 TRBV25-1 . few TGTGCCAGCAGTGAATATCCGGTACAAGGGCGCCAGTACTTC CASSEYPVQGRQYF
TRBJ1-2 TRBV7-2 . few TGTGCCAGCAGCTCGCCGCTGGCTCACTATGGCTACACCTTC CASSSPLAHYGYTF
TRBJ2-7 TRBV30 . . TGTGCCTGGAAACGGGCGGCTAGCTCCTACGAGCAGTACTTC CAWKRAASSYEQYF
TRBJ1-2 TRBV7-2 . few TGTGCCAGCAGCCGTGATCGCAGGGGTTCATATGGCTACACCTTC CASSRDRRGSYGYTF
TRBJ2-2 TRBV7-2 . . TGTGCCAGCAGCACACAACAATACACCGGGGAGCTGTTTTTT CASSTQQYTGELFF
TRBJ2-2 TRBV28 . . TGTGCCAGCAGTGCCCCGGGTGGGACCGGGGAGCTGTTTTTT CASSAPGGTGELFF
TRBJ2-3 TRBV27 . . TGTGCCAGCAGTTTTACAGGGCAGGTGATTTTGGGCACAGATACGCAGTATTTT CASSFTGQVILGTDTQYF
TRBJ2-7 TRBV7-2 TRBD1 . TGTGCCAGCAGCTTACCCCAGGGGGCAGCCTACGAGCAGTACTTC CASSLPQGAAYEQYF
TRBJ2-7 TRBV2 . few TGTGCCAGCAGCGGAGGGAGCTACGAGCAGTACTTC CASSGGSYEQYF
TRBJ1-4 TRBV28 TRBD1 few TGTGCCAGCAGCTATATCCGGACAGGGGTGCTTAATGAAAAACTGTTTTTT CASSYIRTGVLNEKLFF
TRBJ2-1 TRBV4-2 . few TGTGCCAGCAGCCGACCGGAGGACAATGAGCAGTTCTTC CASSRPEDNEQFF
TRBJ1-6 TRBV18 . . TGTGCCAGCTCACCACTAGAACAGAATAATTCACCCCTCCACTTT CASSPLEQNNSPLHF
TRBJ2-1 TRBV7-2 . few TGTGCCAGCAGGCAGACAGAGTACAATGAGCAGTTCTTC CASRQTEYNEQFF
TRBJ1-5 TRBV10-3 TRBD1 . TGTGCCATCAGTGAAACAGGGGAGAAGCCCCAGCATTTT CAISETGEKPQHF
TRBJ1-5 TRBV4-3 . . TGCGCCAGCAGCCAAAAAAATGATGTTGATCAGCCCCAGCATTTT CASSQKNDVDQPQHF
TRBJ2-5 TRBV18 . . TGTGCCAGCTCACCAGGGCCCAGTTCCCAAGAGACCCAGTACTTC CASSPGPSSQETQYF
TRBJ1-1 TRBV9 . . TGTGCCAGCAGCGTAGGTACGAACACTGAAGCTTTCTTT CASSVGTNTEAFF
TRBJ2-7 TRBV7-6 TRBD1 . TGTGCCAGCAGCTTAGAGACAGGGGGGGACGAGCAGTACTTC CASSLETGGDEQYF
TRBJ2-6 TRBV27 TRBD1 . TGTGCCAGCAGTTACGTCGGGACAGGGAAGGCTGGGGCCAACGTCCTGACTTTC CASSYVGTGKAGANVLTF
TRBJ2-3 TRBV29-1 TRBD1 few TGCAGCGTTGAAGACCTACAGGGGTTGGCAGATACGCAGTATTTT CSVEDLQGLADTQYF
TRBJ1-2 TRBV2 . . TGTGCCAGCAAGGTATTTGCGCCTGGCTACACCTTC CASKVFAPGYTF
TRBJ2-7 TRBV9 TRBD1 . TGTGCCAGCAGCACTTACAGGGGTATGTTAAACGAGCAGTACTTC CASSTYRGMLNEQYF
TRBJ2-7 TRBV5-1 TRBD1 . TGCGCCAGCAGCACCGGGGACAGGGGGCTCTACGAGCAGTACTTC CASSTGDRGLYEQYF
TRBJ2-1 TRBV5-4 TRBD1 . TGTGCCAGCAGCTTGGGCCCCGGACAGGGCCGGAATGAGCAGTTCTTC CASSLGPGQGRNEQFF
TRBJ2-7 TRBV9 TRBD2 few TGTGCCAGCAGCGTAGGAGCCAGCGGGGCTTCCTACGAGCAGTACTTC CASSVGASGASYEQYF
TRBJ2-5 TRBV29-1 TRBD2 few TGCAGCGCAGCAGGACTAGGAGAGACCCAGTACTTC CSAAGLGETQYF
TRBJ2-7 TRBV30 . . TGTGCCTGGAGGCCATTCGTGACCCGCCGGGAGTCCTACGAGCAGTACTTC CAWRPFVTRRESYEQYF
TRBJ2-1 TRBV11-2 . few TGTGCCAGCAGCTTAGGGTCCCTCGCGAATGAGCAGTTCTTC CASSLGSLANEQFF
TRBJ2-4 TRBV4-3 . . TGCGCCAGCAGCCAAGTACAGTTGGGCAAAAACATTCAGTACTTC CASSQVQLGKNIQYF
TRBJ2-7 TRBV6-6 TRBD1 few TGTGCCAGCAGTTACTCCTTAGGGGGCTTGGGTTACGAGCAGTACTTC CASSYSLGGLGYEQYF
TRBJ1-1 TRBV9 . few TGTGCCAGCAGCGTAGAGGCCAAAATGAACACTGAAGCTTTCTTT CASSVEAKMNTEAFF
TRBJ1-4 TRBV28 TRBD1 . TGTGCCAGCACCCCTTTCACAGGGGGCCAGGAAAAACTGTTTTTT CASTPFTGGQEKLFF
TRBJ1-5 TRBV7-9 . . TGTGCCAGCAGCCCAATCGGGGATAGCAATCAGCCCCAGCATTTT CASSPIGDSNQPQHF
TRBJ2-1 TRBV5-4 TRBD2 few TGTGCCAGCAGCCCCGCTAGCGGGGATTACAATGAGCAGTTCTTC CASSPASGDYNEQFF
TRBJ2-1 TRBV9 TRBD2 . TGTGCCAGCACCTCGGGACTAGCGGTGGACAATGAGCAGTTCTTC CASTSGLAVDNEQFF
TRBJ1-1 TRBV11-2 . . TGTGCCAGCAGCTTGGAAGGGAACACTGAAGCTTTCTTT CASSLEGNTEAFF
TRBJ2-2 TRBV18 . . TGTGCCAGCTCACCAACGGCCAACACCGGGGAGCTGTTTTTT CASSPTANTGELFF
TRBJ2-3 TRBV11-2 . . TGTGCCAGCAGCTTAGGCCGTGGGGTTGGCACAGATACGCAGTATTTT CASSLGRGVGTDTQYF
TRBJ2-1 TRBV2 TRBD2 few TGTGCCAGCAGTGAAGCAGGCCTAGCGGGGGCCTCCTACAATGAGCAGTTCTTC CASSEAGLAGASYNEQFF
TRBJ1-2 TRBV28 TRBD1 . TGTGCCAGCAGTTCGGCGGGACAGCAGTCTACTAACTATGGCTACACCTTC CASSSAGQQSTNYGYTF
TRBJ2-5 TRBV29-1 . . TGCAGCGTCCCGGGATCAGGGTGGGAGACCCAGTACTTC CSVPGSGWETQYF
TRBJ2-3 TRBV5-4 TRBD2 few TGTGCCAGCAGCTCGAGGACTAGTCTTATCACAGATACGCAGTATTTT CASSSRTSLITDTQYF
TRBJ1-2 TRBV18 TRBD1 . TGTGCCAGCTCTCCAAGGACAGGCGAACCCCATAACTATGGCTACACCTTC CASSPRTGEPHNYGYTF
TRBJ1-1 TRBV7-9 . few TGTGCCAGCAGCACCCACCAAGTTAGGTCTGAAGCTTTCTTT CASSTHQVRSEAFF
TRBJ1-4 TRBV15 TRBD1 . TGTGCCACCAGCATGCGGACAGGGAATGAAAAACTGTTTTTT CATSMRTGNEKLFF
TRBJ2-2 TRBV6-5 TRBD2 . TGTGCCAGCAGTTCCCCCGGGAGGGGCGCCACCGGGGAGCTGTTTTTT CASSSPGRGATGELFF
TRBJ1-5 TRBV13 . few TGTGCCAGCAGCTTACGGGGCAATCAGCCCCAGCATTTT CASSLRGNQPQHF
TRBJ1-3 TRBV29-1 TRBD1 few TGCAGCGTTGAAGATCTAGGGGGCGTCGGAAACACCATATATTTT CSVEDLGGVGNTIYF
TRBJ2-5 TRBV7-9 . few TGTGCCAGCAGCTTAAATCATGAGGGGTCTCACTTC CASSLNHEGSHF